The entry that follows covers one TCR beta chain sequence. Its antigen is not identified. Via MiXCR, TCRdb re-called the 5' RACE reads, giving one row per CDR3 protein. This table has roughly 52,000 distinct CDR3 sequences, 9.5% appearing once. This sample is drawn from a study of T-cell memory formation after mild COVID-19. Overall study results and limits: Pre-infection memory already had some responding clones, implying cross-reactive memory joined.

J lost 9 bases, V lost 1 base, and 6 bases had no gene match. Germline V gene data show CDR1 as DFQATT and CDR2 as SNEGSKA (reference sequence). CDR3 length: 13 amino acids. The specimen was PBMCs or a T cell subset sorted from them (not recorded which). The rearrangement uses TRBV20-1 and TRBJ2-1; 7 bases are a match to TRBD1. This sequence was found in a man between 18 and 35 years old who had mild COVID-19 (a few samples of this study predate the infection). Cell type and time point are not known. The CDR3 region has the DNA TGCAGTGCTAGAGCTCGTACAGGGGCTGAGCAGTTCTTC. It encodes CSARARTGAEQFF.